The clone carrying this T cell receptor beta chain came up many times. The antigen remains unidentified. TCRdb reanalysed the 5' RACE reads using MiXCR and keeps one entry per CDR3 protein. Here the sample spans 500,000 or so distinct CDR3 sequences, approximately 5% being singletons. These data are taken from a study of CD8 T cells in ankylosing spondylitis. The study's findings and limits: Reactive arthritis synovial fluid and blood previously showed some of these motif variants. In ankylosing spondylitis blood, a motif of roughly eight highly homologous TCR beta variants appeared characteristic.

This CDR3 is built from 14 residues. Germline lookup yields CDR1 SQVTM and CDR2 ANQGSEA. With 4 bases removed from V and 4 bases from J, the gap between germline ends came to 16 bases. The chain employs TRBV29-1 and TRBJ2-5; D gene uncertain. This receptor was obtained from a male donor with ankylosing spondylitis. The material sequenced was blood, either unsorted or a sorted T cell fraction (not recorded which). The CDR3 protein is CSVVGTPGRETQYF. Written as DNA, the CDR3 is TGCAGCGTTGTCGGTACACCTGGACGAGAGACCCAGTACTTC.